This TCR beta chain emerged from a study of T-cell reconstitution after alpha-beta-depleted transplantation in children. The TCRbeta library incorporated unique molecular identifiers. Each CDR3 protein is one row after TCRdb ran MiXCR on the PCR reads. The table records hundreds of thousands of distinct CDR3 sequences, approximately 13% of them present only once. Concerning this clonotype: Its antigen is unknown.

General study results and limits: T-cell counts and diversity at one year post-transplant came mainly from newly produced T cells. Surviving thymic progenitors and recipient T cells were the source of high TCRbeta diversity at day 60 in some patients. As was reported, about two months after transplant, alpha-beta T cells came from several hundred expanded graft clones.

With 0 bases removed from V and 2 bases from J, the gap between germline ends came to 14 bases. The CDR3 consists of 15 residues. The germline V gene has CDR1 DFQATT and CDR2 SNEGSKA (reference sequence). The chain combines TRBV20-1 with TRBJ2-7; tentatively, D is TRBD2 (5 bases). Source: PBMCs, mostly from graft donor cells, taken 360 days after TCRalphabeta/CD19-depleted stem cell transplant. This receptor was obtained from a male patient aged 10-17 years who had a stem cell transplant for acute myeloid leukemia, so the T cells may come from the graft donor. CDR3 coding DNA: TGCAGTGCTAGAGACTACAAGAGGGTGACCTACGAGCAGTACTTC. Amino acid sequence: CSARDYKRVTYEQYF.